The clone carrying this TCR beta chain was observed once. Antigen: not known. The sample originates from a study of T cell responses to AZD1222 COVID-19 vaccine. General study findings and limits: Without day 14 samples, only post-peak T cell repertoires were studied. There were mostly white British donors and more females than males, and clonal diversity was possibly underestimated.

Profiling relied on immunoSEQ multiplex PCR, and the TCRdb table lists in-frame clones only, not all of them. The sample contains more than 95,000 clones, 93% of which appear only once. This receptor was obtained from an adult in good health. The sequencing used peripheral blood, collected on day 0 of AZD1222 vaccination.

This chain's CDR3 is CASGRDRDYTEAFF. The CDR3 coding sequence is TGTGCCAGCGGACGGGACAGGGATTACACTGAAGCTTTCTTT. V gene TRBV2 combines with J gene TRBJ1-1, with 9 nucleotides matching TRBD1. Germline trimming cut 8 bases from V and 3 bases from J; bases unmatched to any gene: 7. Germline loops: CDR1 SNHLY, CDR2 FYNNEI. CDR3 size: 14 residues.